This TCR beta chain emerged from a study of early T cells in non-severe SARS-CoV-2 infection. The sample holds many counts of this clonotype. The length of the CDR3 is 16 residues. The V gene's germline CDR1 is DFQATT and CDR2 SNEGSKA (reference sequence). V gave up 3 bases and J gave up 0 bases, with 15 bases separating them. TCRdb reanalysed the 5' RACE reads using MiXCR and keeps one entry per CDR3 protein. The table shows tens of thousands of distinct CDR3 sequences, with about 4% occurring only once. This sequence was found in an adult who was a healthcare worker with PCR-confirmed SARS-CoV-2 infection or an uninfected control (not recorded which). V usage is TRBV20-1 and J usage is TRBJ1-5; maybe TRBD1 (5 bases). Sequenced input: whole blood. This CDR3 reads CSASGLTEDSNQPQHF. In nucleotides, the CDR3 is TGCAGTGCTAGCGGGTTGACAGAAGATAGCAATCAGCCCCAGCATTTT.